Included here is one T cell receptor (beta chain) sequence, with context. The repertoire was sequenced with immunoSEQ multiplex PCR; TCRdb's copy has only in-frame clones and lacks some. This table has roughly 66,000 clones, 70% to 85% appearing once. Per the germline V gene, CDR1 is MNHEY and CDR2 is SVGAGI. CDR3 length: 14 residues. The trim removed 6 bases at V and 7 bases at J, leaving 5 bases unmatched. The data belong to a study of blood T cell repertoires in COVID-19. Study in general: Collection of acute and convalescent COVID-19 samples took place in the United States, Italy and Spain. Sources were T cells, B-cell-depleted T cells, or PBMCs; the material itself was cDNA or gDNA.

The sequenced sample was peripheral blood. The chain carries TRBV6-5 and TRBJ1-6; 8 bases agree with TRBD1. This TCR was recovered from a man in his fifties or sixties with acute or convalescent COVID-19. CDR3 in DNA: TGTGCCAGCAGGAGGACAGGGAGGAATTCACCCCTCCACTTT. Residues: CASRRTGRNSPLHF.